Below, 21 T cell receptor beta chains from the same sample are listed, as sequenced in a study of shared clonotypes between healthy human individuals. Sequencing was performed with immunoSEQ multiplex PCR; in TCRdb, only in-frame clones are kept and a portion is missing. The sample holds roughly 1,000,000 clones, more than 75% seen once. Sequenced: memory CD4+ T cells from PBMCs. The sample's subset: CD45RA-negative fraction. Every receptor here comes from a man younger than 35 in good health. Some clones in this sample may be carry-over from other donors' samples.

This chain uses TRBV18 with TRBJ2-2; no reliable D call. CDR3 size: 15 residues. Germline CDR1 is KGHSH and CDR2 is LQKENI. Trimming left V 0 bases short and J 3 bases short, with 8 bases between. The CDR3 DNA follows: TGTGCCAGCTCACCACCGGTCATTTACACCGGGGAGCTGTTTTTT. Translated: CASSPPVIYTGELFF.

The CDR3 reads CASSLYGSTDTQYF. In DNA, the CDR3 is TGCGCCAGCAGCTTGTATGGGAGCACAGATACGCAGTATTTT. The V call is TRBV5-1, the J call TRBJ2-3; D not certain. CDR1 SGHRS and CDR2 YFSETQ come from the germline V gene. The CDR3 consists of 14 residues. The ends were cut back, 1 base at V and 0 bases at J, with 6 bases in the middle.

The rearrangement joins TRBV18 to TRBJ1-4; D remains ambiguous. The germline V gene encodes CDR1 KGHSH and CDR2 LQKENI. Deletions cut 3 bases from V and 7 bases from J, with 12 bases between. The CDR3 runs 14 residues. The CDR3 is CASSPGRAGEKLFF. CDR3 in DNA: TGTGCCAGCTCACCCGGCCGGGCAGGTGAAAAACTGTTTTTT.

CDR3 bases: TGTGCCAGCAGTGCCGGGACAGGGGGCGTCAACGAGCAGTACTTC. It translates to CASSAGTGGVNEQYF. J is TRBJ2-7 and V is TRBV2; 12 bases fit TRBD1. Looked up from germline, CDR1 is SNHLY and CDR2 is FYNNEI. The junction had 6 bases not matched to a gene; V was cut back by 4 bases and J by 5 bases. The CDR3 is made up of 15 amino acids.

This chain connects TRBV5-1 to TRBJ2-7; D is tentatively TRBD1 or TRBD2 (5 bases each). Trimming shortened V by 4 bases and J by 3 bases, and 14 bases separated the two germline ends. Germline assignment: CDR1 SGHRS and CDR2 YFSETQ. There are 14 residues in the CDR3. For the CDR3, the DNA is TGCGCCAGCAGCACGGGACCAAACTACTACGAGCAGTACTTC. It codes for CASSTGPNYYEQYF. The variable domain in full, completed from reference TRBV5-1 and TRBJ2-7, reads KAGVTQTPRYLIKTRGQQVTLSCSPISGHRSVSWYQQTPGQGLQFLFEYFSETQRNKGNFPGRFSGRQFSNSRSEMNVSTLELGDSALYLCASSTGPNYYEQYFGPGTRLTVT.

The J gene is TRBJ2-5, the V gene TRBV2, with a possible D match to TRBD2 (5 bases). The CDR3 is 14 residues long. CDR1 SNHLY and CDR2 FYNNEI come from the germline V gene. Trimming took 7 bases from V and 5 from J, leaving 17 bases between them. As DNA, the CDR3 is TGTGCCAGCAACAGAGGGTTCATGGCGGAGACCCAGTACTTC. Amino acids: CASNRGFMAETQYF.

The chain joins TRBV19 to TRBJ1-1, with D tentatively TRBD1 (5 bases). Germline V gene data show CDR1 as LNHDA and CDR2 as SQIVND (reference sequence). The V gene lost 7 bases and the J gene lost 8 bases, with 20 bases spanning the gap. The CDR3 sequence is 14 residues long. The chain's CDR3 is CASNRLGGGSEAFF. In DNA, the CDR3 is TGTGCCAGTAACCGCCTCGGGGGAGGATCGGAAGCTTTCTTT. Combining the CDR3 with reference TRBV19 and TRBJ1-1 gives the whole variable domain DGGITQSPKYLFRKEGQNVTLSCEQNLNHDAMYWYRQDPGQGLRLIYYSQIVNDFQKGDIAEGYSVSREKKESFPLTVTSAQKNPTAFYLCASNRLGGGSEAFFGQGTRLTVV.

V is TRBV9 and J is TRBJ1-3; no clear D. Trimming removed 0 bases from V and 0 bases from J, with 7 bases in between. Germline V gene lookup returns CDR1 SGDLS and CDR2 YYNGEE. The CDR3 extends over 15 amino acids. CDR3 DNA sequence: TGTGCCAGCAGCGTAGCTAAGGGCTCTGGAAACACCATATATTTT. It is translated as CASSVAKGSGNTIYF.

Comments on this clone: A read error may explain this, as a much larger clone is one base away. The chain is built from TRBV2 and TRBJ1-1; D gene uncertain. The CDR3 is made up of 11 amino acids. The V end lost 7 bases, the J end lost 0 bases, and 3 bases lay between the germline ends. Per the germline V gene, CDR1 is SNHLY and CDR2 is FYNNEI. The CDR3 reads CASTVNTEAFF. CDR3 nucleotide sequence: TGTGCCAGCACAGTGAACACTGAAGCTTTCTTT.

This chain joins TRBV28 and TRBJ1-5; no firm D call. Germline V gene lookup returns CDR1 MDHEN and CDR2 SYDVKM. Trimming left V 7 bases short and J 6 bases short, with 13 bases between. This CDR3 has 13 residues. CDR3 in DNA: TGTGCCAGCACGCGGAGTGTCCTTCAGCCCCAGCATTTT. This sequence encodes CASTRSVLQPQHF.

The CDR3 loop reads CASSSLGAGANVLTF. In DNA form, the CDR3 reads TGTGCCAGCAGCTCTCTTGGGGCCGGGGCCAACGTCCTGACTTTC. This chain connects TRBV11-2 to TRBJ2-6, with a possible D match to TRBD1 (5 bases). The CDR3 is made up of 15 amino acids. CDR1 SGHAT and CDR2 FQNNGV come from the germline V gene. The V and J ends lost 4 bases and 4 bases respectively, with 11 bases between them.

For the CDR3, the DNA is TGTGCCAGCAGCTCCGACAGGGAGAGGCAGGAAAAACTGTTTTTT. Protein sequence: CASSSDRERQEKLFF. V usage is TRBV28 and J usage is TRBJ1-4; TRBD1 matches 7 bases. The CDR3 runs to 15 residues. The germline gives CDR1 MDHEN, CDR2 SYDVKM. Trimming at V came to 6 bases and at J to 8 bases, leaving 12 bases not matched to a gene.

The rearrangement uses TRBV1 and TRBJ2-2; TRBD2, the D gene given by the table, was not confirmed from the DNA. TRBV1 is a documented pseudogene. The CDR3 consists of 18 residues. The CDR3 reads CTSSRIVGLAGDTGELFF. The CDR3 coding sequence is TGCACCAGCAGCCGGATAGTGGGGCTAGCGGGGGACACCGGGGAGCTGTTTTTT.

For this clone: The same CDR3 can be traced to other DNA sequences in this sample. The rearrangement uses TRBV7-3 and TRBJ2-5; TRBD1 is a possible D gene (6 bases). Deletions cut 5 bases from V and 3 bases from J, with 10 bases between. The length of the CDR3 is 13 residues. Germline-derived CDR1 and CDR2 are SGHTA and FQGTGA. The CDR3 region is CASSPGQKETQYF. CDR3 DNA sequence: TGTGCCAGCAGCCCAGGACAGAAAGAGACCCAGTACTTC.

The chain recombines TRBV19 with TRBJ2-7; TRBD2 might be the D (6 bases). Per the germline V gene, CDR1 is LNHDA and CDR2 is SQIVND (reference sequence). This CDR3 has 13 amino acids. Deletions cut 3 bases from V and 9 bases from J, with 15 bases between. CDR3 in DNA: TGTGCCAGTAGTATGCGGGACTCGATGGCGCAGTACTTC. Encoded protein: CASSMRDSMAQYF.

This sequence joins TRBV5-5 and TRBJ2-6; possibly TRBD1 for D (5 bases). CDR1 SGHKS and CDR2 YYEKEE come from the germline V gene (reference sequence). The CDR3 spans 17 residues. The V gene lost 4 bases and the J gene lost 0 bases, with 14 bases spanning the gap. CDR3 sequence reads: CASSPVTVHSGANVLTF. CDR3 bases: TGTGCCAGCAGCCCTGTGACAGTGCACTCTGGGGCCAACGTCCTGACTTTC.

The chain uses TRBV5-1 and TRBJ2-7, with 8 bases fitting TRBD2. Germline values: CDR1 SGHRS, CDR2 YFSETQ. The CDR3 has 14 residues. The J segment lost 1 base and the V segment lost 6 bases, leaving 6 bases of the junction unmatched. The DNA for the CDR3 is TGCGCCAGCATGGGCGGGAGGCATTCCTACGAGCAGTACTTC. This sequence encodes CASMGGRHSYEQYF. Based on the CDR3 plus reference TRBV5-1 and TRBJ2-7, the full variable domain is KAGVTQTPRYLIKTRGQQVTLSCSPISGHRSVSWYQQTPGQGLQFLFEYFSETQRNKGNFPGRFSGRQFSNSRSEMNVSTLELGDSALYLCASMGGRHSYEQYFGPGTRLTVT.

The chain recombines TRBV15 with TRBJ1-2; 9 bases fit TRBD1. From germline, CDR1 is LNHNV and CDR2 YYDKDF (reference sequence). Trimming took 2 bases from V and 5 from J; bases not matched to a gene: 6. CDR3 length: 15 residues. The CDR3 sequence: CATSRYSGTGYGYTF. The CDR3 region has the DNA TGTGCCACCAGCAGATATAGCGGGACAGGGTATGGCTACACCTTC.

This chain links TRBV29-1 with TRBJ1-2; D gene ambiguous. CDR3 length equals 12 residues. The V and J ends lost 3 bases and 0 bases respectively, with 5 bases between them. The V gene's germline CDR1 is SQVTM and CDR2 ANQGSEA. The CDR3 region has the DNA TGCAGCGTTGATCACACTAACTATGGCTACACCTTC. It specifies CSVDHTNYGYTF.

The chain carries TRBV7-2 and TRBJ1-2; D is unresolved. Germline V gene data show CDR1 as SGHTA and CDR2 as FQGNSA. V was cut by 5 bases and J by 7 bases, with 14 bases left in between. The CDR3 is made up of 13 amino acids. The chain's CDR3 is CASSPGGRSGYTF. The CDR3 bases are TGTGCCAGCAGCCCCGGTGGGAGGAGTGGCTACACCTTC.

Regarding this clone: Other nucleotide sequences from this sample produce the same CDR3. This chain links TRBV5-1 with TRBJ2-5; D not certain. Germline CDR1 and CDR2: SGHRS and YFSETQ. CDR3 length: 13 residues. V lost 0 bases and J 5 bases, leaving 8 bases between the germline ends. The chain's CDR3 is CASSLGAMETQYF. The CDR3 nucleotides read TGCGCCAGCAGCTTGGGGGCCATGGAGACCCAGTACTTC.